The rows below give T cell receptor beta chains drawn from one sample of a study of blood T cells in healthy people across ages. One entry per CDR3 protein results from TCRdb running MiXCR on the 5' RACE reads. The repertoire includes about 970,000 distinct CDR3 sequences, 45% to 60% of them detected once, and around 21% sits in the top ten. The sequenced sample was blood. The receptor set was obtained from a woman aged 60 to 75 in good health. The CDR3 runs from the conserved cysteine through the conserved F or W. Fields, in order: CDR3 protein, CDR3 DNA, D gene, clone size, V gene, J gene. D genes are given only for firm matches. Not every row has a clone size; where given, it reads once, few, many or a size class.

CASSPGTGWTNEKLFF	TGCGCCAGCAGCCCGGGGACAGGTTGGACTAATGAAAAACTGTTTTTT	TRBD1	-	TRBV4-3	TRBJ1-4
CASSFTAETQYF	TGTGCCAGCAGTTTCACGGCGGAGACCCAGTACTTC	-	-	TRBV12-3/TRBV12-4	TRBJ2-5
CASDRNAETQYF	TGTGCCAGTGACAGGAACGCAGAGACCCAGTACTTC	-	-	TRBV2	TRBJ2-5
CASSLGGRWGPIGEQFF	TGTGCCAGCAGCCTCGGGGGAAGGTGGGGTCCAATTGGGGAGCAGTTCTTC	-	-	TRBV11-2	TRBJ2-1
CASKESGARPEQFF	TGTGCCAGCAAGGAGTCAGGGGCTCGGCCTGAGCAGTTCTTC	-	-	TRBV28	TRBJ2-1
CASNTGTGLTDTQYF	TGTGCCAGCAACACCGGGACAGGGCTGACAGATACGCAGTATTTT	TRBD1	-	TRBV28	TRBJ2-3
CASSRSRAGHYEQYF	TGTGCCAGCAGCCGCTCTAGGGCAGGCCACTACGAGCAGTACTTC	-	-	TRBV3-1	TRBJ2-7
CASSPQGQGRGGTEAFF	TGTGCCAGCTCACCACAAGGACAGGGGAGAGGTGGAACTGAAGCTTTCTTT	TRBD1	-	TRBV18	TRBJ1-1
CASSHGLAPYEQYF	TGTGCCAGCAGTCACGGACTAGCGCCCTACGAGCAGTACTTC	TRBD2	few	TRBV9	TRBJ2-7
CASSVVGGSEAFF	TGTGCCAGCAGCGTAGTTGGGGGGAGCGAAGCTTTCTTT	-	-	TRBV7-9	TRBJ1-1
CASSGGSYEQYF	TGTGCCAGCAGTGGCGGCTCCTACGAGCAGTACTTC	-	many	TRBV27	TRBJ2-7
CASRGPDSDSQETQYF	TGTGCCAGCAGGGGCCCCGACAGCGACAGCCAAGAGACCCAGTACTTC	-	-	TRBV6-2/TRBV6-3	TRBJ2-5
CASSLTIQGKNTEAFF	TGCGCCAGCAGCTTGACCATACAGGGGAAGAACACTGAAGCTTTCTTT	TRBD1	few	TRBV5-1	TRBJ1-1
CSGRGGRLRYEQYF	TGCAGTGGTCGTGGCGGGAGGCTTCGGTACGAGCAGTACTTC	TRBD2	-	TRBV20-1	TRBJ2-7
CASRTVRDPYEQYF	TGCGCCAGCCGCACGGTCCGGGACCCCTACGAGCAGTACTTC	-	few	TRBV5-1	TRBJ2-7
CAIKQGTDNSPLHF	TGTGCCATCAAGCAGGGGACAGATAATTCACCCCTCCACTTT	TRBD1	few	TRBV10-3	TRBJ1-6
CASSPPTGETQYF	TGTGCCAGCTCACCACCCACGGGGGAGACCCAGTACTTC	-	many	TRBV18	TRBJ2-5
CASRTGTQSNNEQFF	TGTGCCAGCAGAACCGGGACTCAGAGCAACAATGAGCAGTTCTTC	-	-	TRBV2	TRBJ2-1
CSGAGWYEQYF	TGCAGTGGGGCGGGCTGGTACGAGCAGTACTTC	-	once	TRBV20-1	TRBJ2-7
CASSLGVGSTAEQYF	TGCGCCAGCAGCTTGGGGGTTGGATCAACCGCCGAGCAGTACTTC	-	few	TRBV5-1	TRBJ2-7
CASSELRLAGKETQYF	TGTGCCAGCAGTGAATTACGGCTAGCGGGCAAAGAGACCCAGTACTTC	TRBD2	few	TRBV6-1	TRBJ2-5
CASSYDGVRGAFF	TGTGCCAGCAGTTACGATGGGGTCCGAGGGGCTTTCTTT	-	-	TRBV6-2/TRBV6-3	TRBJ1-1
CASTKPNELTDTQYF	TGTGCCAGCACTAAACCGAACGAACTCACAGATACGCAGTATTTT	-	-	TRBV12-3/TRBV12-4	TRBJ2-3
CSVAEQGAGANVLTF	TGCAGCGTTGCAGAACAGGGCGCTGGGGCCAACGTCCTGACTTTC	-	-	TRBV29-1	TRBJ2-6
CAGSPDGLAGDVNNEQFF	TGCGCCGGCAGCCCAGACGGGCTAGCGGGAGATGTAAACAATGAGCAGTTCTTC	TRBD2	-	TRBV4-3	TRBJ2-1
CASSLVTGSSYNEQFF	TGCGCCAGCAGCTTGGTTACCGGAAGCTCCTACAATGAGCAGTTCTTC	-	-	TRBV5-6	TRBJ2-1
CASSQDPTSGRNEQFF	TGTGCCAGCAGCCAAGATCCTACTAGCGGGAGGAATGAGCAGTTCTTC	TRBD2	-	TRBV4-2	TRBJ2-1
CASSRPPGLAGDEQFF	TGCGCCAGCAGTCGACCGCCGGGACTAGCGGGAGATGAGCAGTTCTTC	TRBD2	-	TRBV4-1	TRBJ2-1
CASSLGVTNTEAFF	TGTGCCAGCAGCTTGGGGGTAACGAACACTGAAGCTTTCTTT	-	-	TRBV7-2	TRBJ1-1
CASSQRQRTGELFF	TGCGCCAGCAGCCAGAGACAGAGAACCGGGGAGCTGTTTTTT	-	once	TRBV4-3	TRBJ2-2
CSAQGGVINIQYF	TGCAGTGCCCAGGGGGGGGTTATAAACATTCAGTACTTC	-	few	TRBV20-1	TRBJ2-4
CASSQDGGSGANVLTF	TGTGCCAGCAGCCAAGATGGTGGGTCCGGGGCCAACGTCCTGACTTTC	-	-	TRBV3-1	TRBJ2-6